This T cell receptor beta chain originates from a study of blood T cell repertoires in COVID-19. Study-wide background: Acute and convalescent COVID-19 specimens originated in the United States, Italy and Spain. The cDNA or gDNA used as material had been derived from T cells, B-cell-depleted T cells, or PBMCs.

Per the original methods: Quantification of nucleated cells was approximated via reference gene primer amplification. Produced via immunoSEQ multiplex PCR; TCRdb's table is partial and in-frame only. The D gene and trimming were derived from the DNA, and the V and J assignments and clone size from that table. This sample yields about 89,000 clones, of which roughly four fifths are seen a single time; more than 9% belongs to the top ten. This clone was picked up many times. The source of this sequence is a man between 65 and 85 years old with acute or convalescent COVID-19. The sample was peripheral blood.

The CDR3 spells CASSLQGLRGNTIYF. The CDR3 region has the DNA TGTGCCAGCAGCTTGCAGGGCCTAAGGGGAAACACCATATATTTT. V gene TRBV5-5 combines with J gene TRBJ1-3; a weak D match, TRBD1 (5 bases). CDR1 and CDR2 from the germline V gene are SGHKS and YYEKEE (reference sequence). V lost 1 base, J lost 4 bases, and 12 bases lay in between. The CDR3 runs to 15 residues.